This T cell receptor beta chain was recorded in a study of cytomegalovirus exposure and HLA in healthy donors. About the study: T cells numbering around 190 million yielded more than 95 million unique TCR beta sequences in an earlier analysis. Study outcomes and limitations: Presence/absence analyses assumed roughly uniform sequencing depth across donors, which may not hold. Certain sequence variants were highly shared and formed a cluster, and this cluster was likely a sequencing artifact.

Germline V gives CDR1 MNHNS, CDR2 SASEGT. This CDR3 has 16 residues. V lost 3 bases and J lost 0, with 12 bases in between. To note about this clone: Antigen unknown.

The PCR was carried out with 60 Vbeta primers and 13 Jbeta primers. Only in-frame clones appear in the TCRdb table, and some are missing; sequencing was by immunoSEQ multiplex PCR. The sample carries 170,000 or so clones, 84% recorded once. Unrecorded immune exposure was likely among donors, who were nominally healthy when sampled. The sequencing input was PBMCs. This chain joins TRBV6-1 and TRBJ1-5; D is undetermined. This clonotype was obtained from a man aged 18 to 29 in good health and CMV-seronegative. For the CDR3, the DNA is TGTGCCAGCAGTGAGAGAGGGAGCTATAGCAATCAGCCCCAGCATTTT. Amino acid sequence: CASSERGSYSNQPQHF.